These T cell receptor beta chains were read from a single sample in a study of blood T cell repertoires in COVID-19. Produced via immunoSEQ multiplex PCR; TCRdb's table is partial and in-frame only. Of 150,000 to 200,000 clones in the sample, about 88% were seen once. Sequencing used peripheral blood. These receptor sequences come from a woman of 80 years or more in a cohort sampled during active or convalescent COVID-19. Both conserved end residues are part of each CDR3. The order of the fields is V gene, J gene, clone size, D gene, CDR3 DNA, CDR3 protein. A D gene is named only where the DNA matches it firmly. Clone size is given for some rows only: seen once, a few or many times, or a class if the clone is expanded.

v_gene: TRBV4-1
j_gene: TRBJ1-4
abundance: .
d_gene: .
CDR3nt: TGCGCCAGCAGCCAAGCAACGGGGGTCAGTGAAAAACTGTTTTTT
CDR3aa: CASSQATGVSEKLFF

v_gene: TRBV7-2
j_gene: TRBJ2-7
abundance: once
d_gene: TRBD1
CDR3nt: TGTGCCAGCAGCTGGACAGGGTCCCCCTACGAGCAGTACTTC
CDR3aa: CASSWTGSPYEQYF

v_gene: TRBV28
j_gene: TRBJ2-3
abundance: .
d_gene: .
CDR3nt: TGTGCCAGCAGTCCCCTGGGGGGGCCTTTCGGTACGCAGTATTTT
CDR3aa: CASSPLGGPFGTQYF

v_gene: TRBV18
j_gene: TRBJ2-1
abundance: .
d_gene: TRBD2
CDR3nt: TGTGCCAGCTCACCGTCCGGGCTAGCGGGAATAAATGAGCAGTTCTTC
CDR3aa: CASSPSGLAGINEQFF

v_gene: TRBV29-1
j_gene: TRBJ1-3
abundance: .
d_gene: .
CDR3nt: TGCAGCGTTCAGGGGATACCAGGACCTGGGGAAAACACCATATATTTT
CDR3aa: CSVQGIPGPGENTIYF

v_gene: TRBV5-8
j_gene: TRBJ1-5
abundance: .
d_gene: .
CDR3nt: TGTGCCAGCAGCCCGTCGGGGAACCAGCCCCAGCATTTT
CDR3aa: CASSPSGNQPQHF

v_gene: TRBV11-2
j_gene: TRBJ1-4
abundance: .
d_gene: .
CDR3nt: TGTGCCAGCAGCCAAAGTGACTTGTCTCCTGGAAAACTGTTTTTT
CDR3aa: CASSQSDLSPGKLFF

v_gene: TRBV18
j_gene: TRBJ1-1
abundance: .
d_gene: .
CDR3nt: TGTGCCAGCTCACCAGGTTGGAGGGCCACTGAAGCTTTCTTT
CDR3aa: CASSPGWRATEAFF

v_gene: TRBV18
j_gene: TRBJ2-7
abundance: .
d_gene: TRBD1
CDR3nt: TGTGCCAGCTCCTCCGGGCAGGGGGCATCCTACGAGCAGTACTTC
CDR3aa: CASSSGQGASYEQYF

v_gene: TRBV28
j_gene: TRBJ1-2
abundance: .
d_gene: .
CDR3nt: TGTGCCAGCAGTTTAATTGGACTCGAAGGGGGCTACACCTTC
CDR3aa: CASSLIGLEGGYTF

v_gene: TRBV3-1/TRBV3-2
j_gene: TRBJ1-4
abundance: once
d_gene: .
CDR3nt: TGTGCCAGCAGCCAAGAGGGAGGGATAGTATCTAATGAAAAACTGTTTTTT
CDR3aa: CASSQEGGIVSNEKLFF

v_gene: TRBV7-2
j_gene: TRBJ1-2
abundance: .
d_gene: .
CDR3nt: TGTGCCAGCAGCTTAGACTGGTATGGCTACACCTTC
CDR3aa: CASSLDWYGYTF

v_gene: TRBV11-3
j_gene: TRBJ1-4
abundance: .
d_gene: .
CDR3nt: TGTGCCAGCAGCTTAGCGGCAGGGGTTGAAAAACTGTTTTTT
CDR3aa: CASSLAAGVEKLFF

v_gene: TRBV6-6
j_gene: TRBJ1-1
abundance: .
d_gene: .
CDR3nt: TGTGCCAGCAGTCGAAACGGCCAGGGCTTGAACACTGAAGCTTTCTTT
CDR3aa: CASSRNGQGLNTEAFF

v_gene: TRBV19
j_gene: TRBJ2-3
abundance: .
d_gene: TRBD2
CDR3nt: TGTGCCAGTAGTATAGGACTAGCGGGGGCTGGAGATACGCAGTATTTT
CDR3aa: CASSIGLAGAGDTQYF

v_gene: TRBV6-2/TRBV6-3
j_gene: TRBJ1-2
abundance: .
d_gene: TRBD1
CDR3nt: TGTGCCAGCAGTGTCACAGGGGGCCCACTAGGCTACACCTTC
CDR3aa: CASSVTGGPLGYTF

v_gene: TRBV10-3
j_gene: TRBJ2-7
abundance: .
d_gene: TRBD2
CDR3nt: TGTGCCATCAGCCCTGGACTAGCGGGGGGGAGGGAGCAGTACTTC
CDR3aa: CAISPGLAGGREQYF

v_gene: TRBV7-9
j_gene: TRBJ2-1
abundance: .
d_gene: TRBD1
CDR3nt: TGTGCCAGCAGCGGGGACAGGGAGAAAGGCAATGAGCAGTTCTTC
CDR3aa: CASSGDREKGNEQFF

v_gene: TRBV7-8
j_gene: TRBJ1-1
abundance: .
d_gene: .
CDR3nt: TGTGCCAGCAGCTCCAGTATGAACACTGAAGCTTTCTTT
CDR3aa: CASSSSMNTEAFF

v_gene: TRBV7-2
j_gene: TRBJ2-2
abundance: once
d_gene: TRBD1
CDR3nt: TGTGCCAGCAGCTTATACGGCCAGGGGGCGACCGGGGAGCTGTTTTTT
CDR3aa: CASSLYGQGATGELFF

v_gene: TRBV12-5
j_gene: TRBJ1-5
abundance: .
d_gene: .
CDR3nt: TGTGCTAGTGGACTCTACATCGGGGGATTTGACAATCAGCCCCAGCATTTT
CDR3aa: CASGLYIGGFDNQPQHF

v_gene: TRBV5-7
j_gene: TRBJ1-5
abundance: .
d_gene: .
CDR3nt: TGTGCCCAGGGGCAGGCTCGGCAGCCCCAGCATTTT
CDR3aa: CAQGQARQPQHF

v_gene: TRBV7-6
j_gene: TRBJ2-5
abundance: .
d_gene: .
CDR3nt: TGTGCCAGCAGCTTAGTCGGACAGCTCCAAGAGACCCAGTACTTC
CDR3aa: CASSLVGQLQETQYF

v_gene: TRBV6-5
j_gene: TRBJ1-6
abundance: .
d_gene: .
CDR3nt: TGTGCCAGCAGTTTTGACAGCTTGAAGGATTCACCCCTCCACTTT
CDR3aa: CASSFDSLKDSPLHF

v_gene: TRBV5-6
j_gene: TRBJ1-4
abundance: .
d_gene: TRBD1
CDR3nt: TGTGCCAGCAGCTTGGGCCTGGGACAGGCTAATGAAAAACTGTTTTTT
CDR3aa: CASSLGLGQANEKLFF

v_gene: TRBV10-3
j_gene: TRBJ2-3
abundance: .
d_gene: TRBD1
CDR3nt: TGTGCCATCAATAACAGACAGGGGACGCAGTATTTT
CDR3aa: CAINNRQGTQYF

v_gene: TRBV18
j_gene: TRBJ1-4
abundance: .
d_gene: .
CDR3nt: TGTGCCAGCACCTCAACTGGGGCAACGAGTGAAAAACTGTTTTTT
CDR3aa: CASTSTGATSEKLFF

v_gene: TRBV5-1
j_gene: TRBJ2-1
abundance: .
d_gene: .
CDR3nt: TGCGCCAGCAGCTTGTCCGGAGGGTACAATGAGCAGTTCTTC
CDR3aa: CASSLSGGYNEQFF

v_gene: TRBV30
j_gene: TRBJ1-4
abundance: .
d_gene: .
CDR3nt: TGTGCCTGGAGTCTCGGTGCAACTAATGAAAAACTGTTTTTT
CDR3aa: CAWSLGATNEKLFF

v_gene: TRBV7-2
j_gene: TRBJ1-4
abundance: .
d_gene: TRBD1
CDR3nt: TGTGCCAGCAGCCCGACAGGGGGCACTAATGAAAAACTGTTTTTT
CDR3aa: CASSPTGGTNEKLFF

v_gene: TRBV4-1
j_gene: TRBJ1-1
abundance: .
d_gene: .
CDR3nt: TGCGCCAGCAGCCAAGACAGGGGTAGCACTGAAGCTTTCTTT
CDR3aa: CASSQDRGSTEAFF

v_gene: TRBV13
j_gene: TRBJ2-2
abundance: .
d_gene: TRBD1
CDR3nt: TGTGCCAGCAGCCACAGGGGACAGGGAAACACCGGGGAGCTGTTTTTT
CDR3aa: CASSHRGQGNTGELFF

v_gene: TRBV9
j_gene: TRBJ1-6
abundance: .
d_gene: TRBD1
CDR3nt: TGTGCCAGCAGCGTATCTCCGGGACAGAGTAATTCACCCCTCCACTTT
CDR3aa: CASSVSPGQSNSPLHF

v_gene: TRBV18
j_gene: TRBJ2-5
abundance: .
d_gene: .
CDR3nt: TGTGCCAGCTCACCTGGGGCGACCCAAGAGACCCAGTACTTC
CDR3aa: CASSPGATQETQYF

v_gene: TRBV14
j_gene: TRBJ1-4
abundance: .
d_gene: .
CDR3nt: TGTGCCAGCAGCCAAGGAGTAGCCGAAAAACTGTTTTTT
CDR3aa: CASSQGVAEKLFF

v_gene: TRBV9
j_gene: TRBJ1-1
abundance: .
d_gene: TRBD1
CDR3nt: TGTGCCAGCAGCGCAAATTACAGGGGCACTGAAGCTTTCTTT
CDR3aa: CASSANYRGTEAFF

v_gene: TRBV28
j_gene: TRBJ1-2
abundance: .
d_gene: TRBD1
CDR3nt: TGTGCCAGCACCTTTGGTGGGACAGGGAACTATGGCTACACCTTC
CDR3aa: CASTFGGTGNYGYTF

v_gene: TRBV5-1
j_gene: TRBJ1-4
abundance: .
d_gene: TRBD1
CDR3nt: TGCGCCAGCAGCTACACCGGAGGGACAGCAACTAATGAAAAACTGTTTTTT
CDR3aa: CASSYTGGTATNEKLFF

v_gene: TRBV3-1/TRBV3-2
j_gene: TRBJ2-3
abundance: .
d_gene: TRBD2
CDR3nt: TGTGCCAGCAGCAAAGGACTAGCCACAGATACGCAGTATTTT
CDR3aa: CASSKGLATDTQYF

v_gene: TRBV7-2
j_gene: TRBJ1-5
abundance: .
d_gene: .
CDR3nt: TGTGCCAGCAGCTTAGGAATTTCGGGTCAGCCCCAGCATTTT
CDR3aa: CASSLGISGQPQHF

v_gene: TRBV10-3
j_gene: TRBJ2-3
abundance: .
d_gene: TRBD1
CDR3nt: TGTGCCATCAACCGACAGGGGGCGCCCTCTGCAGATACGCAGTATTTT
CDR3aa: CAINRQGAPSADTQYF

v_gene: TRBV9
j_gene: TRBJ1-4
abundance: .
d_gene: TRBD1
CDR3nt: TGTGCCAGCAGCCCCCGGACAGGGGTTAATGAAAAACTGTTTTTT
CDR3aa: CASSPRTGVNEKLFF